The present T cell receptor (beta chain) was sequenced within a study of STAT5B mutations in CD4+ large granular lymphocyte leukemia (dated by TCRdb to between 2021 and 2023). Background on the whole study: Among healthy controls, the CDR3 'QG' motif was associated with a particular HLA allele. The TCRbeta repertoires of CD4+ T-cell large granular lymphocyte leukemia patients were compared with the TCRbeta repertoires of healthy blood donors. Flow cytometry on FACSCanto II or FACSVerse confirmed that purified fractions exceeded 95% purity among lymphocytes. General study outcomes and caveats: Each patient's main leukemic clonotypes were private, but more than 20% of these clonotypes showed up at low frequency in the non-leukemic repertoires of other patients. CD4-sorted patient repertoires appeared more clonal than healthy CD4+ repertoires, and this difference persisted after removing the putative leukemic clones. TRBV06-family usage was enriched among the top patient clones (8/27) compared with healthy controls (2/35). The data were not HLA-matched, and the relatively small sample size could explain the higher clonality seen in CD4+ compared with CD8+ T-LGLL.

Healthy controls were approximately 40 blood donors whose buffy coats came from the Finnish Red Cross blood service. All TCR-sequenced material derived from peripheral blood: patient blood samples and healthy donor buffy coats. Ficoll-Hypaque gradient centrifugation was used to isolate peripheral blood mononuclear cells. Magnetic purification was used to isolate CD4+ cells from the buffy coats of the healthy controls. Genomic DNA was extracted using the Gentra Puregene Cell and Tissue kit, and a Qubit 2.0 fluorometer was used to quantify it. Concerning this clone itself: Its cognate antigen has yet to be identified. No much larger clone exists at a distance of one base, and base qualities are not known.

CDR3 length: 13 amino acids, cysteine to phenylalanine. The kept DNA is CDR3 alone, 39 bases in frame from the first base. The V end loses 6 bases and the J end loses 5 bases, and a stretch of 13 bases separates them. The germline V gene supplies CDR1 SQVTM and CDR2 ANQGSEA. TCRbeta rearrangements were sequenced from genomic DNA using the immunoSEQ assay at survey resolution. The authors' analysis ran thus. In the TCR sequencing data, the lowest productive clonotype frequency that could be detected was 2.59 x 10-5. Analyses included only productive TCRbeta rearrangements, meaning complete and in-frame sequences. The clonality of each sample was calculated as Simpson clonality in the immunoSEQ Analyzer version 3.0. Clones were binned by frequency as very rare, small, medium, large (1-20%) or hyperexpanded (>20%). Generation probabilities were estimated with OLGA 1.2.3, V-gene circos plots were made with VDJtools, specificities were looked up in VDJdb, and CDR3 motifs were identified with GLIPH. Held by TCRdb, this immuneACCESS table contains in-frame sequences only and omits some clones. Under half of the omission traces to an unresolved V gene where checked; the cause of the rest is unknown. The DNA gave D and trimming, while V, J and clone size come from that table. Across this sample there are 25,000 to 30,000 clones, with approximately 84% seen only once. The ten largest clones capture 1.1% of the sample.

The receptor comes from a human donor in good health. The sequenced material came from CD4+ T cells from blood buffy coats. The chain was built from TRBV29-1 and TRBJ1-4, with TRBD1 as a weak D call on 5 bases. The nucleotide sequence reads as follows: TGCAGCGTGACGGGGGTGGGGAATGAAAAACTGTTTTTT. Its amino acids are CSVTGVGNEKLFF.